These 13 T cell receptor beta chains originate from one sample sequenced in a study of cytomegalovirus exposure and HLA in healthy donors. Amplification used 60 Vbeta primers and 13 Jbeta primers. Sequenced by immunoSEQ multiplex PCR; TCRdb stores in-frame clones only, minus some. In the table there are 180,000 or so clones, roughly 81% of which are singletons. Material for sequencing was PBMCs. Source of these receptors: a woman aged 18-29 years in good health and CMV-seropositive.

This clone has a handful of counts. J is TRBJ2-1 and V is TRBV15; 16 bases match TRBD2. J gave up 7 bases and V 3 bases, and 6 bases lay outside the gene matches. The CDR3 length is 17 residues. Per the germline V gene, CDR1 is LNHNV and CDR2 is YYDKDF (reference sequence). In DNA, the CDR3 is TGTGCCACCAGCAGCGAGGGACTAGCGGGGGGGCCGAATGAGCAGTTCTTC. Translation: CATSSEGLAGGPNEQFF.

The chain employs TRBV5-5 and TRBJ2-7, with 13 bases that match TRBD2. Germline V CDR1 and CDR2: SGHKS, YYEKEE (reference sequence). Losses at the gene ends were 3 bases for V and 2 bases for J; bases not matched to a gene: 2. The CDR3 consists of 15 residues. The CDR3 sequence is CASSWGLAGPYEQYF. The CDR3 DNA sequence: TGTGCCAGCAGCTGGGGACTAGCGGGGCCCTACGAGCAGTACTTC.

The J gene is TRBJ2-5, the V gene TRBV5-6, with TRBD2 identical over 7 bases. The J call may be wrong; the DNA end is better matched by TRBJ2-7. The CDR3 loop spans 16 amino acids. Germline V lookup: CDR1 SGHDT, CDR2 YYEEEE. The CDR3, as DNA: TGTGCCAGCAGCTTGGCCCTGGCAGCGGGGCGATACGAGCAGTACTTC. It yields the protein CASSLALAAGRYEQYF.

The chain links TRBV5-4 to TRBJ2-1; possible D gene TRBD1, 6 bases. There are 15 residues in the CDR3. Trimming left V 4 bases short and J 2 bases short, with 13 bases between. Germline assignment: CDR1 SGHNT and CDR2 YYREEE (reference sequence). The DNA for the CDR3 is TGTGCCAGCAGCCCACAGACAGGAACCTACAATGAGCAGTTCTTC. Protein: CASSPQTGTYNEQFF.

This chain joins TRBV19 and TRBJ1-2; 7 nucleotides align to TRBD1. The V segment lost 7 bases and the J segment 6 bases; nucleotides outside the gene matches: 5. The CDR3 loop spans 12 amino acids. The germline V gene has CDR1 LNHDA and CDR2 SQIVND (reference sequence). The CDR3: CASTTGANGYTF. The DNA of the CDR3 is TGTGCCAGTACTACAGGGGCCAATGGCTACACCTTC.

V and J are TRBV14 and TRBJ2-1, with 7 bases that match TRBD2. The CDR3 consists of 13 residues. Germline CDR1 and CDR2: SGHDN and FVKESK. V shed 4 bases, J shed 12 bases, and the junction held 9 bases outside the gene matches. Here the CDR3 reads CASSLATREGQFF. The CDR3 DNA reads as TGTGCCAGCAGCCTAGCTACCAGGGAGGGGCAGTTCTTC.

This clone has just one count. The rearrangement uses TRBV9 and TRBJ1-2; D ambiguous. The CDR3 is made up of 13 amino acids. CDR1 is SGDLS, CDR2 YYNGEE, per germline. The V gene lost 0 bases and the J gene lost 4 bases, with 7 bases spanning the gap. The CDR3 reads CASSVAQRYGYTF. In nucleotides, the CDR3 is TGTGCCAGCAGCGTAGCCCAGCGCTATGGCTACACCTTC.

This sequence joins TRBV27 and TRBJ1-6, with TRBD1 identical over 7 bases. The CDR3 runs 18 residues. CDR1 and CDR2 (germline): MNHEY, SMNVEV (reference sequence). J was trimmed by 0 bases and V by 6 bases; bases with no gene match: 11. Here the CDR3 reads CASRQPSRGSSYNSPLHF. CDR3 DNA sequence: TGTGCCAGCAGACAACCCTCCAGGGGGAGCTCCTATAATTCACCCCTCCACTTT.

The CDR3 loop reads CAIAESNQPQHF. The CDR3 bases are TGTGCCATCGCTGAGAGCAATCAGCCCCAGCATTTT. The rearrangement links TRBV10-3 to TRBJ1-5; D call uncertain. Between the trimmed V and J ends, which lost 8 bases and 1 base, there was a span of 6 bases. Germline CDR1 and CDR2: ENHRY and SYGVKD. The CDR3 runs to 12 residues.

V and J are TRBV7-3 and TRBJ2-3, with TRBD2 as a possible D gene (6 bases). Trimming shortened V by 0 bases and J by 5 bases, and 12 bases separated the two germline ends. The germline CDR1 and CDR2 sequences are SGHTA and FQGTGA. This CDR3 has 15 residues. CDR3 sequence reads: CASSLTAGPVDTQYF. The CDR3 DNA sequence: TGTGCCAGCAGCTTAACCGCGGGGCCCGTAGATACGCAGTATTTT.

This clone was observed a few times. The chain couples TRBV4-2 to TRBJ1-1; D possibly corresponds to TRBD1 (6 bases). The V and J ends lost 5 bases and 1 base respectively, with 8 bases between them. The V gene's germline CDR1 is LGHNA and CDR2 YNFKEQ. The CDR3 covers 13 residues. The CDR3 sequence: CASSRTENTEAFF. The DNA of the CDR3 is TGTGCCAGCAGCAGGACAGAGAACACTGAAGCTTTCTTT.

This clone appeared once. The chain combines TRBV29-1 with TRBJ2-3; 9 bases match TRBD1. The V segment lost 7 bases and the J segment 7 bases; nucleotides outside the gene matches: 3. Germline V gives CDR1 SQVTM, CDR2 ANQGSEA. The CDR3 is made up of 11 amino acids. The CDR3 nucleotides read TGCAGCGGAACAGGGGGCCATACGCAGTATTTT. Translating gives CSGTGGHTQYF.

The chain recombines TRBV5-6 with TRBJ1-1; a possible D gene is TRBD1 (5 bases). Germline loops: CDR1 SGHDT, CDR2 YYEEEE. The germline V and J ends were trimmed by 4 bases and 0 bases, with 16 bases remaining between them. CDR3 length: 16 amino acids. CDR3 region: CASSLGKGLMNTEAFF. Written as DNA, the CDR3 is TGTGCCAGCAGCCTGGGAAAGGGACTAATGAACACTGAAGCTTTCTTT.